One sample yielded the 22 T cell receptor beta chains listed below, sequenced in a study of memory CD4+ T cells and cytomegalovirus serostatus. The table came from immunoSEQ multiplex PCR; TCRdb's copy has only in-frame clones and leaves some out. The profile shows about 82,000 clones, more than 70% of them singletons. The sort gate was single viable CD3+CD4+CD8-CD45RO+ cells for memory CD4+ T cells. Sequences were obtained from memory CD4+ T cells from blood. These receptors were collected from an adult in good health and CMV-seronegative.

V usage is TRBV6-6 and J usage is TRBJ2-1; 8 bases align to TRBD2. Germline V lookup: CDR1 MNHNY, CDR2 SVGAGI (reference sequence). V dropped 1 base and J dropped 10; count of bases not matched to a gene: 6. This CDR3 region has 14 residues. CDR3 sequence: CASSYLLRTSEQFF. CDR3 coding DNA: TGTGCCAGCAGTTACTTACTTAGGACTAGCGAGCAGTTCTTC.

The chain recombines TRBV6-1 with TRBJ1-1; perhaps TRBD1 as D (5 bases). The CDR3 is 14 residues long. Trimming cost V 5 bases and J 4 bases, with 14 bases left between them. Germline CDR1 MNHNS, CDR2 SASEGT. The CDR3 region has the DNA TGTGCCAGCAGTCAAACAGGTGTAGTCACTGAAGCTTTCTTT. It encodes CASSQTGVVTEAFF.

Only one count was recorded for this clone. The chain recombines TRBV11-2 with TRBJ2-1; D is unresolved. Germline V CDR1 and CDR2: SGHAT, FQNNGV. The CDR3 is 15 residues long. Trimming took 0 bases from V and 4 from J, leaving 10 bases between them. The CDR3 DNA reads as TGTGCCAGCAGCTTAGACCGGACGTCGTACAATGAGCAGTTCTTC. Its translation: CASSLDRTSYNEQFF. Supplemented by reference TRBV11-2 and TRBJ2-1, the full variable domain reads EAGVAQSPRYKIIEKRQSVAFWCNPISGHATLYWYQQILGQGPKLLIQFQNNGVVDDSQLPKDRFSAERLKGVDSTLKIQPAKLEDSAVYLCASSLDRTSYNEQFFGPGTRLTVL.

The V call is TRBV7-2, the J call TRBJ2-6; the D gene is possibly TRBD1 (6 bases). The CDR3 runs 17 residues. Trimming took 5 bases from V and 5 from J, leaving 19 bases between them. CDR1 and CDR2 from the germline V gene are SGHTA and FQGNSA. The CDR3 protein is CASSESGGRVWANVLTF. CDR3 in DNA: TGTGCCAGCAGCGAGTCTGGGGGCCGGGTCTGGGCCAACGTCCTGACTTTC.

CDR3 DNA sequence: TGTGCCAGCAGCTTGGTGTGGGGTTTAGGGAATTCACCCCTCCACTTT. Its translation is CASSLVWGLGNSPLHF. The gene calls are TRBV5-5 and TRBJ1-6; D remains unclear. The CDR3 contains 16 residues. Between the trimmed V and J ends, which lost 0 bases and 7 bases, there was a span of 14 bases. Germline-derived CDR1 and CDR2 are SGHKS and YYEKEE (reference sequence).

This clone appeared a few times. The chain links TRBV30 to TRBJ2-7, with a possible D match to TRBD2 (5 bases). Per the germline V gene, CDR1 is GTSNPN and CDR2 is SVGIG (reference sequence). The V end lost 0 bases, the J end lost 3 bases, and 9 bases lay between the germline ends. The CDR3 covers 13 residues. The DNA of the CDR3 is TGTGCCTGGAGTGTACGAAGCGGCTACGAGCAGTACTTC. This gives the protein CAWSVRSGYEQYF.

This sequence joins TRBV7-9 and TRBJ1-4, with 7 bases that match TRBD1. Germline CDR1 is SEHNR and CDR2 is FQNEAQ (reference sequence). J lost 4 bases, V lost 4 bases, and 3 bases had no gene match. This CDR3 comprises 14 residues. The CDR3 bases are TGTGCCAGCAGCTGGGGGGACAGTAATGAAAAACTGTTTTTT. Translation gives CASSWGDSNEKLFF.

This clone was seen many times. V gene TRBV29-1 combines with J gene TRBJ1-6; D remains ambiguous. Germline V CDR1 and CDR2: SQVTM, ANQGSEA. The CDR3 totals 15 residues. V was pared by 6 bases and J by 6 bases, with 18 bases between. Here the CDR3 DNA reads TGCAGCGTCGCCTCCGGTAGGGAGACTAATTCACCCCTCCACTTT. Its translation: CSVASGRETNSPLHF.

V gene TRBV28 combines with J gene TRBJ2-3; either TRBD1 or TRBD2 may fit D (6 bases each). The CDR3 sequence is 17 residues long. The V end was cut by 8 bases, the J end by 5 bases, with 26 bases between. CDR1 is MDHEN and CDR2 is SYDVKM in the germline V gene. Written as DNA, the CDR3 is TGTGCCAGCTCTTTCCTAGGAGGGGGGCAGGAAGAAGATACGCAGTATTTT. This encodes CASSFLGGGQEEDTQYF.

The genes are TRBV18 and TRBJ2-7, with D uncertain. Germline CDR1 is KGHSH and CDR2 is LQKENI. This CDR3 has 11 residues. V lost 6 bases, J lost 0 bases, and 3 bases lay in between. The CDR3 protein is CASSYSYEQYF. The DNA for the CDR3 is TGTGCCAGCTCCTACTCCTACGAGCAGTACTTC.

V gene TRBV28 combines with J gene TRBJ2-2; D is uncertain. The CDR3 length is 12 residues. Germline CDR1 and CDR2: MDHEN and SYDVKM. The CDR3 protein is CETRRNTGELFF. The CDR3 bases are TGTGAGACAAGACGCAACACCGGGGAGCTGTTTTTT.

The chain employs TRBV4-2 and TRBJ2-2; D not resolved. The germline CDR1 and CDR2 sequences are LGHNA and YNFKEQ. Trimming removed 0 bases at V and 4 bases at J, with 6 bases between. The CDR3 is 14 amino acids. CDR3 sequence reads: CASSQDRSTGELFF. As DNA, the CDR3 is TGTGCCAGCAGCCAAGATAGGAGCACCGGGGAGCTGTTTTTT.

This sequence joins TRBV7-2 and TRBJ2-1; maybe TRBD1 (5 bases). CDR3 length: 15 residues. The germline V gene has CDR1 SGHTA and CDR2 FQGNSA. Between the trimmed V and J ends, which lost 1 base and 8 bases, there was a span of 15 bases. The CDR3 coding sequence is TGTGCCAGCAGCTTAGGGGCAGGGCTTGTCGATGAGCAGTTCTTC. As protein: CASSLGAGLVDEQFF.

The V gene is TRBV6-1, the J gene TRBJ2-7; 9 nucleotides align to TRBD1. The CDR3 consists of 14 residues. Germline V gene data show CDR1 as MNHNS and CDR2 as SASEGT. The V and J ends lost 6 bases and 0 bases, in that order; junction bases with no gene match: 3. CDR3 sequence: CASRTGGISYEQYF. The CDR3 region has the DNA TGTGCCAGCAGGACAGGGGGGATCTCCTACGAGCAGTACTTC.

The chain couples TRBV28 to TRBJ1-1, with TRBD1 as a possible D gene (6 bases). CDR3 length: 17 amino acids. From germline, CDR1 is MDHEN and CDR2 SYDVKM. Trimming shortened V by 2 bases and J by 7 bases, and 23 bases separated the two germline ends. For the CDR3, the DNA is TGTGCCAGCAGTTTAGCCCTTGGAGGGGGTAGGCGTGTTGAAGCTTTCTTT. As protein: CASSLALGGGRRVEAFF.

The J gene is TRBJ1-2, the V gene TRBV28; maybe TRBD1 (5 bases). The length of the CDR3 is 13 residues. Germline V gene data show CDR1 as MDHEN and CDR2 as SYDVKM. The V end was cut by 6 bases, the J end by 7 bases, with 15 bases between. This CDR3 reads CASRPGGEGGYTF. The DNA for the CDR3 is TGTGCCAGCAGGCCCGGAGGGGAGGGTGGCTACACCTTC.

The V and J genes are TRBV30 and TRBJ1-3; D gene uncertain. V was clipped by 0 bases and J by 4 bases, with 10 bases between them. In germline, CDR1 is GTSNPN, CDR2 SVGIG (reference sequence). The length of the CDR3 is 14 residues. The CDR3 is CAWSVVPKGNTIYF. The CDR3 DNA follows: TGTGCCTGGAGTGTAGTGCCTAAGGGAAACACCATATATTTT.

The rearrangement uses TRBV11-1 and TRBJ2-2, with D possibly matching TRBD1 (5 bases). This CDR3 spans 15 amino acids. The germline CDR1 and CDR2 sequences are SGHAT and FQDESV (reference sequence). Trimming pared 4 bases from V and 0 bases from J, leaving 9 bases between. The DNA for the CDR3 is TGTGCCAGCAGCTGGACACCCTCGAACACCGGGGAGCTGTTTTTT. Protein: CASSWTPSNTGELFF.

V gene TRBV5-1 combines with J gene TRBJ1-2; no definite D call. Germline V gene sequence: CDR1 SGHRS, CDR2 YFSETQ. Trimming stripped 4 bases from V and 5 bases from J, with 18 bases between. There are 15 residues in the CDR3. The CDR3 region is CASSPRYSIGYGYTF. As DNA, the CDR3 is TGCGCCAGCAGCCCTAGATACTCCATCGGGTATGGCTACACCTTC.

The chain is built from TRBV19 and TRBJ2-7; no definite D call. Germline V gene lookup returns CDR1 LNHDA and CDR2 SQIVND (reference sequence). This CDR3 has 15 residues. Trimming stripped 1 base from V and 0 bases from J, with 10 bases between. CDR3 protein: CASSIGGRSSYEQYF. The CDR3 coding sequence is TGTGCCAGTAGTATAGGCGGCAGAAGCTCCTACGAGCAGTACTTC.

The CDR3 DNA follows: TGTGCCAGCAGTTACGGGGCTTTGAACACTGAAGCTTTCTTT. Translating gives CASSYGALNTEAFF. The chain recombines TRBV6-5 with TRBJ1-1; possibly TRBD1 for D (5 bases). The length of the CDR3 is 14 residues. Trimming left V 2 bases short and J 0 bases short, with 7 bases between. CDR1 and CDR2 (germline): MNHEY, SVGAGI.

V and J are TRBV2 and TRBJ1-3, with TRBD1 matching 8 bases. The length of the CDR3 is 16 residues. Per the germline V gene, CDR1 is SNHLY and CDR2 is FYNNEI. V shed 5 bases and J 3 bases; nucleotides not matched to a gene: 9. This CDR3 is CASSTLQGVGGNTIYF. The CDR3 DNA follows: TGTGCCAGCAGTACCTTACAGGGGGTTGGTGGAAACACCATATATTTT.